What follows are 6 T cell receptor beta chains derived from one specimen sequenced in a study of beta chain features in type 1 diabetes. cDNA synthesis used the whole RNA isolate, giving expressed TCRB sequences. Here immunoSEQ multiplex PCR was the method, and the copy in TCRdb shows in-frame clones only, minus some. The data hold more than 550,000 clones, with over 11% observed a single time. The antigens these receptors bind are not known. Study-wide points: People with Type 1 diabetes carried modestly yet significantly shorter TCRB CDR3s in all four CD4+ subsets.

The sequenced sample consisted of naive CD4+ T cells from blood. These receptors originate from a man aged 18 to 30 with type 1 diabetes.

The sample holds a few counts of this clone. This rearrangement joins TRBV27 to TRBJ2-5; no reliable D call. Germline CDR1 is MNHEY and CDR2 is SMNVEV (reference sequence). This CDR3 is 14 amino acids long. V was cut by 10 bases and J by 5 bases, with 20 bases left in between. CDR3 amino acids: CATTRAGSTETQYF. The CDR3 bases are TGTGCCACTACCCGGGCAGGTTCCACGGAGACCCAGTACTTC.

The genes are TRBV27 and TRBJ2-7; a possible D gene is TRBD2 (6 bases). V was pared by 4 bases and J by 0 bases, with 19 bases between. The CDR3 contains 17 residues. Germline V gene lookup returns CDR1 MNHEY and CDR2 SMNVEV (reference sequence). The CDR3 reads CASSSHPGGESSYEQYF. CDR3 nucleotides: TGTGCCAGCAGTTCCCACCCAGGCGGGGAGAGCTCCTACGAGCAGTACTTC.

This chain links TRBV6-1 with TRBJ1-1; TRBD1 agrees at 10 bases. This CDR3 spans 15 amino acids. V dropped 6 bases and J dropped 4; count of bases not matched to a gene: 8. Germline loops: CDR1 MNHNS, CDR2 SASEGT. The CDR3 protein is CASRPTGTGATEAFF. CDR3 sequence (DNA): TGTGCCAGCAGGCCTACCGGGACAGGGGCCACTGAAGCTTTCTTT.

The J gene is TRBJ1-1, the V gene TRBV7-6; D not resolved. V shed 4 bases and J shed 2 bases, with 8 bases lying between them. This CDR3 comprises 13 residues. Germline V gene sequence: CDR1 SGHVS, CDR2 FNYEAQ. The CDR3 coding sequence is TGTGCCAGCAGCTGGGCAGGAAACACTGAAGCTTTCTTT. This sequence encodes CASSWAGNTEAFF.

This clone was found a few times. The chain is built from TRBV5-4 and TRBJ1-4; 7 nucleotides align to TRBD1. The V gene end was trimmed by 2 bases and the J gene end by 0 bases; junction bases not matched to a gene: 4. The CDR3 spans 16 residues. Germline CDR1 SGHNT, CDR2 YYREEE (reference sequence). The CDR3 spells CASSFTGDATNEKLFF. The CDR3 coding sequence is TGTGCCAGCAGCTTTACAGGGGATGCAACTAATGAAAAACTGTTTTTT.

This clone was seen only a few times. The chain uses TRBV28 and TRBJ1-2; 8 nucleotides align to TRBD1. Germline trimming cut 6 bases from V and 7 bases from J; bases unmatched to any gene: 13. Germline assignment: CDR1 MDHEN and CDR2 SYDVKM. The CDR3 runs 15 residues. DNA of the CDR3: TGTGCCAGCAGATGGGGGACAGGTAGTCCTGGTGGCTACACCTTC. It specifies CASRWGTGSPGGYTF.